A selection of T cell receptor beta chains follows, all from one sample in a study of T-cell reconstitution after alpha-beta-depleted transplantation in children. MiXCR, run by TCRdb on the PCR reads, gives a single entry per CDR3 protein. The table shows about 540,000 distinct CDR3 sequences, with about 17% occurring only once. The input for sequencing was PBMCs from the stem cell graft donor, taken from the stem cell graft. These receptors all come from a human donor who donated a stem cell graft to a child with acute lymphoblastic leukemia. CDR3s include the opening cysteine and the closing phenylalanine or tryptophan. The D gene is left open where the match is weak. Not every row has a clone size; where given, it reads once, few, many or a size class.

j_call v_call clone_size d_call cdr3_aa cdr3_nt
TRBJ1-1 TRBV20-1 - - CSAYLQGEAFF TGCAGTGCTTATTTACAGGGTGAAGCTTTCTTT
TRBJ2-2 TRBV24-1 - - CATSDLIAPGELFF TGTGCCACCAGTGATTTAATCGCCCCCGGGGAGCTGTTTTTT
TRBJ2-5 TRBV10-1 - - CASSDPGSETQYF TGCGCCAGCAGTGATCCGGGTAGCGAGACCCAGTACTTC
TRBJ2-1 TRBV29-1 few - CSVEFQTSYNEQFF TGCAGCGTTGAATTCCAGACCTCCTACAATGAGCAGTTCTTC
TRBJ2-7 TRBV20-1 - TRBD1 CSPRQGAGEQYF TGCAGCCCGCGGCAGGGGGCTGGCGAGCAGTACTTC
TRBJ2-7 TRBV5-1 - TRBD2 CASSWLAGGPYYEQYF TGCGCCAGCAGCTGGCTAGCGGGAGGGCCTTACTACGAGCAGTACTTC
TRBJ2-1 TRBV10-3 - TRBD2 CAFSGREAFYNEQFF TGTGCCTTCAGTGGGCGGGAGGCGTTTTACAATGAGCAGTTCTTC
TRBJ1-1 TRBV6-2/TRBV6-3 - TRBD1 CASRPLPPGQGHSEAFF TGTGCCAGCAGGCCTCTTCCGCCGGGACAGGGACATTCTGAAGCTTTCTTT
TRBJ2-1 TRBV3-1 - - CASSQEGWLTHSEQFF TGTGCCAGCAGCCAAGAAGGGTGGCTAACTCACAGTGAGCAGTTCTTC
TRBJ1-2 TRBV29-1 many TRBD1 CSVESRTGLSGGGYTF TGCAGCGTTGAGTCCAGGACAGGGCTATCCGGCGGTGGCTACACCTTC
TRBJ1-5 TRBV4-1 - - CASSQDQGASNQPQHF TGCGCCAGCAGCCAAGACCAGGGTGCTAGCAATCAGCCCCAGCATTTT
TRBJ2-1 TRBV5-6 few - CASSSLVRGDWDEQFF TGTGCCAGCAGCTCCCTTGTTCGGGGAGATTGGGATGAGCAGTTCTTC
TRBJ2-1 TRBV12-3/TRBV12-4 few - CASRSGASERTEQFF TGTGCCAGCAGATCAGGGGCTAGTGAAAGGACTGAGCAGTTCTTC
TRBJ1-6 TRBV4-2 - - CASSQDQGNSPLHF TGTGCCAGCAGCCAGGATCAAGGAAATTCACCCCTCCACTTT
TRBJ2-3 TRBV5-5 - - CASSRSGADTQYF TGTGCCAGCAGCCGTAGCGGAGCAGATACGCAGTATTTT
TRBJ2-7 TRBV2 few TRBD2 CASSGGLVFYEQYF TGTGCCAGCAGTGGCGGACTAGTATTCTACGAGCAGTACTTC
TRBJ1-2 TRBV7-9 few - CASSLAAAVYGYTF TGTGCCAGCAGCTTAGCTGCCGCAGTCTATGGCTACACCTTC
TRBJ1-1 TRBV20-1 - TRBD1 CSALTPGGGWTEAFF TGCAGTGCCTTAACCCCTGGAGGGGGCTGGACTGAAGCTTTCTTT
TRBJ1-1 TRBV7-9 few TRBD1 CASSLGDREGTEAFF TGTGCCAGCAGCTTAGGGGACAGGGAAGGCACTGAAGCTTTCTTT
TRBJ2-7 TRBV2 few - CASSGGQGITSSYEQYF TGTGCCAGCAGTGGCGGACAAGGAATTACCAGCTCCTACGAGCAGTACTTC
TRBJ2-3 TRBV14 - TRBD2 CASSRLGREGTDTQYF TGTGCCAGCAGCCGCCTCGGCCGGGAGGGAACAGATACGCAGTATTTT
TRBJ2-3 TRBV7-2 - - CASSLGLRADTQYF TGTGCCAGCAGCTTGGGCCTGAGGGCAGATACGCAGTATTTT
TRBJ2-7 TRBV13 - - CASSFPRLGTPEQYF TGTGCCAGCAGCTTTCCCCGCTTAGGGACCCCCGAGCAGTACTTC
TRBJ2-1 TRBV19 few - CASSPAQGYEQFF TGTGCCAGTAGTCCCGCCCAGGGGTATGAGCAGTTCTTC
TRBJ2-1 TRBV5-1 few - CASVRDGSYNEQFF TGCGCCAGCGTACGGGATGGCTCCTACAATGAGCAGTTCTTC
TRBJ2-2 TRBV5-1 - TRBD2 CASIAGGESYTGELFF TGCGCCAGCATTGCGGGAGGCGAATCATATACCGGGGAGCTGTTTTTT
TRBJ2-7 TRBV5-1 - TRBD2 CASSPMTSGTRIKYF TGCGCCAGCAGCCCCATGACTAGCGGGACCCGGATAAAGTACTTC
TRBJ2-7 TRBV7-9 - - CASKGGVTYEQYF TGTGCCAGCAAGGGGGGGGTCACCTACGAGCAGTACTTC
TRBJ2-3 TRBV25-1 - TRBD1 CAAVAPGQGKDTQYF TGTGCCGCAGTAGCTCCGGGACAGGGGAAGGATACGCAGTATTTT
TRBJ2-1 TRBV5-4 - - CASSLAREGASYNEQFF TGTGCCAGCAGCTTGGCCAGGGAAGGGGCCTCCTACAATGAGCAGTTCTTC
TRBJ2-1 TRBV12-3/TRBV12-4 - - CASSHRGAGDREQFF TGTGCCAGCAGCCACCGGGGGGCGGGAGATCGCGAGCAGTTCTTC
TRBJ1-2 TRBV4-1 few TRBD1 CASRAGQGRYGYTF TGCGCCAGCAGGGCCGGACAGGGGAGATATGGCTACACCTTC
TRBJ2-2 TRBV27 - - CASSPENRASTGELFF TGTGCCAGCAGTCCAGAAAACAGGGCAAGCACCGGGGAGCTGTTTTTT
TRBJ2-1 TRBV10-3 - TRBD2 CAIRSGLAKNEQFF TGTGCCATCAGATCGGGACTAGCGAAGAATGAGCAGTTCTTC
TRBJ1-1 TRBV12-3/TRBV12-4 - - CASSFSGRVTEAFF TGTGCCAGCAGTTTCTCAGGGAGGGTTACTGAAGCTTTCTTT
TRBJ2-5 TRBV15 few - CATKDYQETQYF TGTGCCACCAAGGACTACCAAGAGACCCAGTACTTC
TRBJ2-7 TRBV7-9 - TRBD1 CASRDRETYEQYF TGTGCCTCCCGGGACAGGGAGACCTACGAGCAGTACTTC
TRBJ1-1 TRBV13 - - CASSAGSMNTEAFF TGTGCCAGCAGCGCGGGGTCCATGAACACTGAAGCTTTCTTT
TRBJ1-1 TRBV6-1 few - CASDPGRVQNTEAFF TGTGCCAGCGACCCAGGGAGAGTCCAAAATACTGAAGCTTTCTTT
TRBJ2-7 TRBV10-3 - - CAISESGGWYEQYF TGTGCCATCAGTGAGTCAGGGGGGTGGTACGAGCAGTACTTC